This passage covers 9 T cell receptor beta chains from one sample sequenced in a study of OX40 agonist ivuxolimab in advanced cancers. Sequencing used immunoSEQ multiplex PCR; TCRdb keeps in-frame clones, though not all of them. Of tens of thousands of clones in the sample, over 65% were seen once. Here the sequenced sample was CD4+ or CD8+ T cells sorted from blood, taken in a trial of the OX40 agonist ivuxolimab. All receptors derive from an adult with an advanced solid tumor such as melanoma, head and neck, liver or kidney cancer.

J is TRBJ1-2 and V is TRBV6-6; 7 nucleotides agree with TRBD1. CDR3 length: 15 amino acids. CDR1 and CDR2 from the germline V gene are MNHNY and SVGAGI (reference sequence). J was trimmed by 10 bases and V by 4 bases; bases with no gene match: 15. CDR3 residues: CASSLDSTGSGFYTF. In DNA, the CDR3 is TGTGCCAGCAGTTTGGATTCGACAGGGAGCGGGTTCTACACCTTC.

This clone was observed a single time. This chain joins TRBV29-1 and TRBJ1-2; 7 bases are a match to TRBD1. J gave up 4 bases and V 3 bases, and 8 bases lay outside the gene matches. The CDR3 is 14 residues long. Germline-derived CDR1 and CDR2 are SQVTM and ANQGSEA. The CDR3: CSVDPTGDSYGYTF. The CDR3 DNA reads as TGCAGCGTTGACCCCACAGGGGATAGCTATGGCTACACCTTC. Combining the CDR3 with reference TRBV29-1 and TRBJ1-2 gives the whole variable domain SAVISQKPSRDICQRGTSLTIQCQVDSQVTMMFWYRQQPGQSLTLIATANQGSEATYESGFVIDKFPISRPNLTFSTLTVSNMSPEDSSIYLCSVDPTGDSYGYTFGSGTRLTVV.

This rearrangement joins TRBV5-6 to TRBJ1-4; 8 bases line up with TRBD1. The CDR3 consists of 14 residues. Germline loops: CDR1 SGHDT, CDR2 YYEEEE. Trimming cost V 5 bases and J 7 bases; bases outside gene matches: 7. The CDR3 loop reads CASRRLDRGEKLFF. The CDR3 DNA follows: TGTGCCAGCAGACGCCTAGACAGGGGTGAAAAACTGTTTTTT.

The rearrangement links TRBV28 to TRBJ2-7; the D gene is possibly TRBD2 (6 bases). Per germline, CDR1 MDHEN and CDR2 SYDVKM. Trimming took off 1 base at V and 0 bases at J, with 16 bases between the two ends. The CDR3 is 17 residues long. For the CDR3, the DNA is TGTGCCAGCAGTTTATTTGCGGGGCAGGGCTACTCCTACGAGCAGTACTTC. Protein sequence: CASSLFAGQGYSYEQYF.

This rearrangement joins TRBV6-1 to TRBJ1-1; D not certain. The CDR3 has 14 residues. Germline V lookup: CDR1 MNHNS, CDR2 SASEGT. Trimming removed 6 bases from V and 0 bases from J, with 11 bases in between. The CDR3, as DNA: TGTGCCAGCAGGAAAGGACTGGTGAACACTGAAGCTTTCTTT. It codes for CASRKGLVNTEAFF.

This rearrangement joins TRBV11-2 to TRBJ2-1; unclear D gene. CDR3 length equals 15 residues. Per germline, CDR1 SGHAT and CDR2 FQNNGV. V lost 4 bases, J lost 0 bases, and 10 bases lay in between. The CDR3 is CASSSTPSSYNEQFF. DNA of the CDR3: TGTGCCAGCAGCTCGACCCCGAGCTCCTACAATGAGCAGTTCTTC.

This chain joins TRBV29-1 and TRBJ1-1; the D is unclear. V was trimmed by 2 bases and J by 1 base, leaving 8 bases between them. CDR3 length: 13 amino acids. CDR1 SQVTM and CDR2 ANQGSEA come from the germline V gene. The CDR3 spells CSVEWAANTEAFF. CDR3 nucleotide sequence: TGCAGCGTTGAATGGGCAGCGAACACTGAAGCTTTCTTT.

A few counts support this clone. The chain uses TRBV7-9 and TRBJ1-1; D is ambiguous. Germline-derived CDR1 and CDR2 are SEHNR and FQNEAQ (reference sequence). CDR3 length equals 12 residues. Between the trimmed V and J ends, which lost 5 bases and 0 bases, there was a span of 4 bases. The CDR3 DNA reads as TGTGCCAGCAGCCCGGTGAACACTGAAGCTTTCTTT. Protein product: CASSPVNTEAFF.

The V and J genes are TRBV5-1 and TRBJ1-1; D might be TRBD1 (5 bases). The CDR3 extends over 16 amino acids. CDR1 and CDR2 from the germline V gene are SGHRS and YFSETQ. V was trimmed by 2 bases and J by 4 bases, leaving 18 bases between them. The CDR3 protein is CASSLRGRSMTTEAFF. The DNA for the CDR3 is TGCGCCAGCAGCTTACGGGGACGGAGCATGACCACTGAAGCTTTCTTT.